The 10 T cell receptor beta chains below come from one sample, sequenced in a study of Tregs in tolerant kidney transplant recipients. Clones were sequenced by immunoSEQ multiplex PCR, and TCRdb holds only the in-frame ones, with some missing. The profile covers 100,000 to 150,000 clones, with about 91% appearing a single time and over 0.5% taken by the ten largest. Sequencing used CD4+ T cells from blood. These receptors were taken from a human donor in good health.

The chain recombines TRBV7-9 with TRBJ1-5; possibly TRBD1 for D (6 bases). Germline loops: CDR1 SEHNR, CDR2 FQNEAQ (reference sequence). CDR3 length: 14 residues. Trimming stripped 6 bases from V and 4 bases from J, with 13 bases between. As DNA, the CDR3 is TGTGCCAGCAGTTTTTGGGACACTAATCAGCCCCAGCATTTT. This translates into CASSFWDTNQPQHF.

The chain uses TRBV6-5 and TRBJ1-1, with 8 bases aligning to TRBD1. This CDR3 region has 14 residues. Germline values: CDR1 MNHEY, CDR2 SVGAGI. Trimming cost V 4 bases and J 1 base; bases outside gene matches: 2. The CDR3 reads CASSFDRGNTEAFF. The CDR3 DNA is TGTGCCAGCAGTTTCGACAGGGGGAACACTGAAGCTTTCTTT.

This chain joins TRBV18 and TRBJ2-2, with 8 bases matching TRBD1. The CDR3 runs 14 residues. After removal of 5 bases from V and 4 bases from J, the junction contained 3 bases not matched to a gene. Germline values: CDR1 KGHSH, CDR2 LQKENI. CDR3 amino acids: CASSSTGGTGELFF. CDR3 nucleotides: TGTGCCAGCTCATCAACAGGGGGCACCGGGGAGCTGTTTTTT.

V usage is TRBV27 and J usage is TRBJ1-5; TRBD1 is a possible D gene (6 bases). The V end lost 10 bases, the J end lost 6 bases, and 13 bases lay between the germline ends. Germline-derived CDR1 and CDR2 are MNHEY and SMNVEV (reference sequence). The CDR3 contains 12 residues. The CDR3 here is CATQGVGQPQHF. In DNA, the CDR3 is TGTGCCACACAGGGTGTGGGTCAGCCCCAGCATTTT.

The chain links TRBV7-7 to TRBJ1-1; TRBD1 aligns across 10 bases. Per the germline V gene, CDR1 is SSHAT and CDR2 is FNYEAQ (reference sequence). V lost 5 bases to trimming and J lost 10 bases; unmatched junction nucleotides: 1. The CDR3 has 11 amino acids. CDR3 protein: CASSRTGGAFF. The DNA of the CDR3 is TGTGCCAGCAGCCGGACAGGGGGAGCTTTCTTT.

The gene calls are TRBV5-1 and TRBJ2-1, with 13 positions matching TRBD2. The ends lost 6 bases at V and 9 bases at J; junction bases unmatched: 6. The germline V gene has CDR1 SGHRS and CDR2 YFSETQ. This CDR3 spans 14 amino acids. The CDR3 region is CASTGTSGNGEQFF. CDR3 nucleotides: TGCGCCAGCACCGGGACTAGCGGGAACGGTGAGCAGTTCTTC. Drawing the rest from reference TRBV5-1 and TRBJ2-1, the complete variable domain is KAGVTQTPRYLIKTRGQQVTLSCSPISGHRSVSWYQQTPGQGLQFLFEYFSETQRNKGNFPGRFSGRQFSNSRSEMNVSTLELGDSALYLCASTGTSGNGEQFFGPGTRLTVL.

The rearrangement links TRBV10-1 to TRBJ2-2, with D uncertain. The V end lost 6 bases, the J end lost 0 bases, and 14 bases lay between the germline ends. In germline, CDR1 is WNHNN, CDR2 SYGVQD (reference sequence). This CDR3 contains 16 residues. DNA of the CDR3: TGCGCCAGCAGCACGTCGGGTATCCCGAACACCGGGGAGCTGTTTTTT. It encodes CASSTSGIPNTGELFF.

The chain joins TRBV7-8 to TRBJ2-7; D may match TRBD1 or TRBD2 (5 bases each). The CDR3 is 15 amino acids. The V gene lost 5 bases and the J gene lost 3 bases, with 17 bases spanning the gap. CDR1 is SGHVS, CDR2 FQNEAQ, per germline. CDR3 amino acids: CASSPDGARIYEQYF. Written as DNA, the CDR3 is TGTGCCAGCAGCCCCGACGGGGCCAGGATCTACGAGCAGTACTTC.

The genes are TRBV15 and TRBJ2-3; 10 positions agree with TRBD2. CDR3 length: 16 residues. Germline loops: CDR1 LNHNV, CDR2 YYDKDF (reference sequence). The V segment lost 5 bases and the J segment 5 bases; nucleotides outside the gene matches: 10. CDR3 nucleotide sequence: TGTGCCACCAGCGCTTTAGCGGGAGGAACGGTAGATACGCAGTATTTT. This encodes CATSALAGGTVDTQYF.

This rearrangement joins TRBV19 to TRBJ1-2; a possible D gene is TRBD1 (6 bases). V dropped 10 bases and J dropped 2 bases, with 11 bases sitting between them. This CDR3 comprises 12 residues. Germline V gene sequence: CDR1 LNHDA, CDR2 SQIVND (reference sequence). Here the CDR3 reads CATQQGNYGYTF. Written as DNA, the CDR3 is TGTGCCACCCAACAGGGCAACTATGGCTACACCTTC.